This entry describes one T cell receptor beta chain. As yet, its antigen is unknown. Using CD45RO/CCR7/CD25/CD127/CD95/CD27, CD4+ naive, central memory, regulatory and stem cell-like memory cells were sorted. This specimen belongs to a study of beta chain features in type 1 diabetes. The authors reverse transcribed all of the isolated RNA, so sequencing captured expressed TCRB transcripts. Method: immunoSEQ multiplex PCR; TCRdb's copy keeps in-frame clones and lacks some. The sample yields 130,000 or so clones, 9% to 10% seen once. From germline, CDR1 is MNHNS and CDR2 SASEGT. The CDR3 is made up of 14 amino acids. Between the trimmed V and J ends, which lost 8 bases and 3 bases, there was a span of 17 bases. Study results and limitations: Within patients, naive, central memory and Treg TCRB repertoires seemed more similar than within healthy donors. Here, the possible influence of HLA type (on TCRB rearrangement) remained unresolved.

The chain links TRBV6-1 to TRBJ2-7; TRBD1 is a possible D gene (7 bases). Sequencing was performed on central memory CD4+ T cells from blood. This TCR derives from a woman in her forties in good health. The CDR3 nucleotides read TGTGCCAGCTCGGGGCGGGACAGCCTCTACGAGCAGTACTTC. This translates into CASSGRDSLYEQYF.